The entry below gives a single TCR beta chain sequence along with its context. The antigen is undetermined. With V trimmed by 6 bases and J by 3 bases, 5 bases remained unmatched. There are 14 residues in the CDR3. Looked up from germline, CDR1 is SGDLS and CDR2 is YYNGEE. This sample is drawn from a study of neoadjuvant anti-PD-1 for oral cavity cancer. The overall study: Before surgery, most patients got three to four biweekly 3 mg/kg nivolumab doses. Study observations and caveats: Treg/Th17 ratio rose with pretreatment blood and fell with post-treatment tumor TCRbeta clonality.

The time point: after neoadjuvant nivolumab, at surgical resection. Patients had newly diagnosed, untreated stage II-IVA oral cavity squamous cell carcinoma. Produced via immunoSEQ multiplex PCR; TCRdb's table is partial and in-frame only. This sample has tens of thousands of clones, with under 30% found just once. The input for sequencing was tumor tissue, taken after nivolumab (anti-PD-1) treatment. The clonotype comes from a person between 40 and 85 years old with oral cavity squamous cell carcinoma. This chain connects TRBV9 to TRBJ2-3, with 9 positions matching TRBD1. The CDR3 sequence is CASTLGTGTDTQYF. CDR3 in DNA: TGTGCCAGCACCTTAGGGACAGGGACAGATACGCAGTATTTT.